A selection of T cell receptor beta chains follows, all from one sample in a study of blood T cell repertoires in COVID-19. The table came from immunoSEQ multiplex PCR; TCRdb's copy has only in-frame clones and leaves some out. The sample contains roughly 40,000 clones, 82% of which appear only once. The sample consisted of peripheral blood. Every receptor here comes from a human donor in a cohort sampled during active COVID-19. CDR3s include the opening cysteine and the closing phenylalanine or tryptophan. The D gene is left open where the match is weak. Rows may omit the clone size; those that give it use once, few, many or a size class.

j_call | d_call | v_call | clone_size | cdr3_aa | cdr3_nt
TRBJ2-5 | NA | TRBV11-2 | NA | CATSGVRGSETQYF | TGTGCCACCAGTGGGGTTCGGGGAAGCGAGACCCAGTACTTC
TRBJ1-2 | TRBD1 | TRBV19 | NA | CASSTRTGNYGYTF | TGTGCCAGTAGTACAAGGACAGGGAACTATGGCTACACCTTC
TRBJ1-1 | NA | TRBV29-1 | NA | CSVEVHPNTEAFF | TGCAGCGTTGAGGTACACCCGAACACTGAAGCTTTCTTT
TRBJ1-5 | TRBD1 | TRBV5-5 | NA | CASSLRTGDQPQHF | TGTGCCAGCAGCCTCAGGACAGGCGATCAGCCCCAGCATTTT
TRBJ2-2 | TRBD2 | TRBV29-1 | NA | CSVEEISREDTGELFF | TGCAGCGTTGAAGAGATCTCACGGGAGGACACCGGGGAGCTGTTTTTT
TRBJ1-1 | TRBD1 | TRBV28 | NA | CASSLEGAKVAFF | TGTGCCAGCAGTTTGGAGGGGGCCAAGGTGGCTTTCTTT
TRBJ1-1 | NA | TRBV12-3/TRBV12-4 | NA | CASSLQGNTEAFF | TGTGCCAGCAGCCTTCAGGGGAACACTGAAGCTTTCTTT
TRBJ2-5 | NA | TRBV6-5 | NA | CASRLDLGMETQYF | TGTGCCAGCAGACTAGACCTGGGGATGGAGACCCAGTACTTC
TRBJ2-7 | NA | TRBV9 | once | CASSGASVTPKYEQYF | TGTGCCAGCAGCGGGGCTTCTGTGACACCGAAGTACGAGCAGTACTTC
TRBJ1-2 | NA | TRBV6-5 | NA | CASSYPGYGYTF | TGTGCCAGCAGTTACCCGGGGTATGGCTACACCTTC
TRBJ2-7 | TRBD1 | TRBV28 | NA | CASSLFESTGGHEQYF | TGTGCCAGCAGTTTATTTGAGTCGACAGGGGGCCACGAGCAGTACTTC
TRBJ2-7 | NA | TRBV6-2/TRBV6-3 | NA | CASSYEAVYEQYF | TGTGCCAGCAGTTACGAGGCGGTCTACGAGCAGTACTTC
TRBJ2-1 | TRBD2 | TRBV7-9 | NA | CASSLNSGRSVGEQFF | TGTGCCAGCAGCTTAAATAGCGGGAGGAGCGTGGGTGAGCAGTTCTTC
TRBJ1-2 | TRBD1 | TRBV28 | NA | CASSLIAGGLNYGYTF | TGTGCCAGCAGTTTGATCGCAGGGGGGTTGAACTATGGCTACACCTTC